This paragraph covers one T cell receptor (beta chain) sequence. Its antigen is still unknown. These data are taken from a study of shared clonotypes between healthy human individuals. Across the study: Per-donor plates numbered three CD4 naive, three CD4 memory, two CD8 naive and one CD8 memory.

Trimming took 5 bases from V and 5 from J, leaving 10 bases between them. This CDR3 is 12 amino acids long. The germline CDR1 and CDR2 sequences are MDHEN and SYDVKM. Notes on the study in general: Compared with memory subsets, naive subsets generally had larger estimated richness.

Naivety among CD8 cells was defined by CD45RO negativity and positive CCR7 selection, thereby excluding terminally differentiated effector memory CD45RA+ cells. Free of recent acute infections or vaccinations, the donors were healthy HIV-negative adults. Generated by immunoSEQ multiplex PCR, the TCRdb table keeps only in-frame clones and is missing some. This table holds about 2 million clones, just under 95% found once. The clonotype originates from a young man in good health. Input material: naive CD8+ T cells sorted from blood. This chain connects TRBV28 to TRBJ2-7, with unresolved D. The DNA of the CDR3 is TGTGCCAGCAGTCCAATTACCCACGAGCAGTACTTC. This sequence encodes CASSPITHEQYF.